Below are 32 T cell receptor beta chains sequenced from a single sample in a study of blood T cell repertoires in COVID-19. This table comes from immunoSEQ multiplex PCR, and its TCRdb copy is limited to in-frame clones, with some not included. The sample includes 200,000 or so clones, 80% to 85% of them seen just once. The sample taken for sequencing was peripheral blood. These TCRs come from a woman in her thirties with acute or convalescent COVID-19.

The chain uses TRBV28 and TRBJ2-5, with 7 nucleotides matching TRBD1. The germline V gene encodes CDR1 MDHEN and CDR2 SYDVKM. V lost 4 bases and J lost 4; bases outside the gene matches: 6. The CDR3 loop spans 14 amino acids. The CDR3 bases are TGTGCCAGCAGTTCGACAGGGCGAGGAGAGACCCAGTACTTC. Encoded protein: CASSSTGRGETQYF.

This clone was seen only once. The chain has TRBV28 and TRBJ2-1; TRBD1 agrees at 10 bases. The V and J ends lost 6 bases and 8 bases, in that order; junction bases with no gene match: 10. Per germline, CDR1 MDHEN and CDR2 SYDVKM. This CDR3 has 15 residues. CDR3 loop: CASSSGTGAGDEQFF. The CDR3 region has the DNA TGTGCCAGCAGCTCCGGGACAGGGGCAGGAGATGAGCAGTTCTTC.

The CDR3 here is CASSYEGLGETQYF. The DNA for the CDR3 is TGTGCCAGCAGTTACGAGGGATTGGGTGAGACCCAGTACTTC. The chain joins TRBV6-6 to TRBJ2-5, with a possible D match to TRBD2 (5 bases). The V end was cut by 2 bases, the J end by 5 bases, with 12 bases between. This CDR3 has 14 residues. Per the germline V gene, CDR1 is MNHNY and CDR2 is SVGAGI (reference sequence).

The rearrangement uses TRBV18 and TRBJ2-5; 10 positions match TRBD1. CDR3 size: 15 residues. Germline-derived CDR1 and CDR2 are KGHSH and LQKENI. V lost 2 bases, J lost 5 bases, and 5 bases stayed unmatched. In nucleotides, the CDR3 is TGTGCCAGCTCACCAGGACAGGGGGAGGCGGAGACCCAGTACTTC. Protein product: CASSPGQGEAETQYF.

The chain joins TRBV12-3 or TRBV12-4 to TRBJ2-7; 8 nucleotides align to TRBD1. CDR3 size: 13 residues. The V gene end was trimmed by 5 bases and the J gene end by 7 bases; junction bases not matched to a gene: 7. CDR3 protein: CASSPGQVGEQYF. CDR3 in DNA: TGTGCCAGCAGTCCGGGACAGGTCGGGGAGCAGTACTTC.

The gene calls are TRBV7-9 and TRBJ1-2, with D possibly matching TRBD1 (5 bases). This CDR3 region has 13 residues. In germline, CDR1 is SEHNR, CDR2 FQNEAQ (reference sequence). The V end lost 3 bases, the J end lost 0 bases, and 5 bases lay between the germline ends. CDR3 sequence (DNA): TGTGCCAGCAGCTTGACAGCTAACTATGGCTACACCTTC. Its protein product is CASSLTANYGYTF.

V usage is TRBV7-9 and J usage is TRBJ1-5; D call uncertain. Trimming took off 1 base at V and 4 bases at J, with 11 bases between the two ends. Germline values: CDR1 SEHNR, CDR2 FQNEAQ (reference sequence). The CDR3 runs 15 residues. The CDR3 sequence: CASSLDRGGNQPQHF. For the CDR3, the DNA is TGTGCCAGCAGCTTAGACCGAGGCGGTAATCAGCCCCAGCATTTT.

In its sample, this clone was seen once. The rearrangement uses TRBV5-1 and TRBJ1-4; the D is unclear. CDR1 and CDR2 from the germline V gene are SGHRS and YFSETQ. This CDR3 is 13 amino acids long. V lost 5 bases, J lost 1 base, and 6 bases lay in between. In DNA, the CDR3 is TGCGCCAGCAGTCCCGTAACTAATGAAAAACTGTTTTTT. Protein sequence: CASSPVTNEKLFF.

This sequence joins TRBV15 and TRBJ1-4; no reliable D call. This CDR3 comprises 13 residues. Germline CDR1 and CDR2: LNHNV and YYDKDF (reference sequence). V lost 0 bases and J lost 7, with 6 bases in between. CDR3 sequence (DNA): TGTGCCACCAGCAGAGACCCAGGTGAAAAACTGTTTTTT. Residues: CATSRDPGEKLFF.

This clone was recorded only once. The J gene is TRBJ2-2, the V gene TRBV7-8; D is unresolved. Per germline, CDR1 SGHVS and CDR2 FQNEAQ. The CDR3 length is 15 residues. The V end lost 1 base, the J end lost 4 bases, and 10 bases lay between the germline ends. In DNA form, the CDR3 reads TGTGCCAGCAGCTTAGTCGGTCTATTCACCGGGGAGCTGTTTTTT. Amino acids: CASSLVGLFTGELFF.

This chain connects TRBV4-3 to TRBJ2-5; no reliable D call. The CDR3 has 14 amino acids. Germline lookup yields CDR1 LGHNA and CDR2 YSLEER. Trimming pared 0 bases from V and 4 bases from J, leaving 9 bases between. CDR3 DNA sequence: TGCGCCAGCAGCCAAGAAGCGTTCAGAGAGACCCAGTACTTC. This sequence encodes CASSQEAFRETQYF.

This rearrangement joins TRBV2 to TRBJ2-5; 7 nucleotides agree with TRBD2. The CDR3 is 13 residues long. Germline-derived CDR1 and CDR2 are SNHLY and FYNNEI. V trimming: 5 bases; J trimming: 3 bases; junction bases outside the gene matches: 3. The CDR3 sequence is CASSSGLKETQYF. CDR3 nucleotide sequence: TGTGCCAGCAGTTCGGGACTAAAAGAGACCCAGTACTTC. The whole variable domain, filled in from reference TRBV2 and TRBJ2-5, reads EPEVTQTPSHQVTQMGQEVILRCVPISNHLYFYWYRQILGQKVEFLVSFYNNEISEKSEIFDDQFSVERPDGSNFTLKIRSTKLEDSAMYFCASSSGLKETQYFGPGTRLLVL.

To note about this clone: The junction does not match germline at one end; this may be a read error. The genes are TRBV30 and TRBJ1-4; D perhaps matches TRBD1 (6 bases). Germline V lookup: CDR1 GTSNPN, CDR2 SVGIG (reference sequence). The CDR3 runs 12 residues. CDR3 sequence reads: CAWSAYRERWAF. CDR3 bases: TGTGCCTGGAGTGCTTACAGGGAACGGTGGGCTTTT.

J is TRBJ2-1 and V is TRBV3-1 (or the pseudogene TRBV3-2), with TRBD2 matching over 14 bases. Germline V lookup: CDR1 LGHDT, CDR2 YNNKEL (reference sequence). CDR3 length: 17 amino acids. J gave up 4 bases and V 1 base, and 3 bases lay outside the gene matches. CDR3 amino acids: CASSQGRLAGGYNEQFF. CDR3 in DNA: TGTGCCAGCAGCCAAGGTCGACTAGCGGGGGGGTACAATGAGCAGTTCTTC.

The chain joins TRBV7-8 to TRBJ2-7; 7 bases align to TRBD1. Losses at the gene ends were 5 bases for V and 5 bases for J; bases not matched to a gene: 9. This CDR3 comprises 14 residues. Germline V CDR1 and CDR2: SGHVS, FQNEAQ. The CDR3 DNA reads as TGTGCCAGCAGCCTTCTCCCTCAGGGGGACGAGCAGTACTTC. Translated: CASSLLPQGDEQYF.

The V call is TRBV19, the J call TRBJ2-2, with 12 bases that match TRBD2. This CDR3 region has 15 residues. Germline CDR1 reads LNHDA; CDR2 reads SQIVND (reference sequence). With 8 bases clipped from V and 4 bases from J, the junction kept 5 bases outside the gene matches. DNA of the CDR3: TGTGCCAGTCAACCGGGACTAGCGGGCACCGGGGAGCTGTTTTTT. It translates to CASQPGLAGTGELFF.

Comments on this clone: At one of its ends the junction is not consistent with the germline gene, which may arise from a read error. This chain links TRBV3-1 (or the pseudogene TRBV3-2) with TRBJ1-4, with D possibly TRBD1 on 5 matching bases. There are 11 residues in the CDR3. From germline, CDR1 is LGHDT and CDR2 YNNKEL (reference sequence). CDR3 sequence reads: CAGGGGEKLFF. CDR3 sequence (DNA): TGCGCCGGGGGGGGAGGGGAAAAACTGTTTTTT.

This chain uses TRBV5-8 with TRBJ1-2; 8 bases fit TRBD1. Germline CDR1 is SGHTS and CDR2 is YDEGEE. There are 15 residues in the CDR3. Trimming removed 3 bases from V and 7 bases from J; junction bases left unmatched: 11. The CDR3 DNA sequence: TGTGCCAGCAGCTGGACCGGGACAGGAGGGACTGGCTACACCTTC. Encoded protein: CASSWTGTGGTGYTF.

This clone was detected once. Here the CDR3 reads CASSLDRDMNTEAFF. CDR3 DNA sequence: TGTGCCAGCAGCTTGGATCGGGACATGAACACTGAAGCTTTCTTT. The chain employs TRBV5-4 and TRBJ1-1; tentatively, D is TRBD1 (6 bases). V shed 0 bases and J shed 0 bases, with 9 bases lying between them. The CDR3 consists of 15 residues. Germline values: CDR1 SGHNT, CDR2 YYREEE (reference sequence).

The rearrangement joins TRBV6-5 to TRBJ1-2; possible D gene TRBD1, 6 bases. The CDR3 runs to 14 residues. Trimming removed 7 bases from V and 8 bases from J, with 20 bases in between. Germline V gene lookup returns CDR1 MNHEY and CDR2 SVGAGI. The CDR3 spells CASTGRGTREGYTF. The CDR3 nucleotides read TGTGCCAGCACCGGAAGGGGGACCCGGGAAGGCTACACCTTC.

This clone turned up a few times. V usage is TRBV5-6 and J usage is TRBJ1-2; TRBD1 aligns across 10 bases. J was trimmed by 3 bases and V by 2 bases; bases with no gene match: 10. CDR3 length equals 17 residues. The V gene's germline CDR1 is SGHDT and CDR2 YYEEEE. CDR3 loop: CASSFLTRQGADYGYTF. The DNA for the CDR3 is TGTGCCAGCAGCTTTCTTACCCGACAGGGGGCGGACTATGGCTACACCTTC.

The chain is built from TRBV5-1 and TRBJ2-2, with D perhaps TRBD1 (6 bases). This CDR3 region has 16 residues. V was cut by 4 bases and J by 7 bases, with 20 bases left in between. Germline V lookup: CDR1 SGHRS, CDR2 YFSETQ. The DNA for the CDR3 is TGCGCCAGCAGCCCAAACCCCGGACAGACCGGCGGGGAGCTGTTTTTT. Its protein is CASSPNPGQTGGELFF.

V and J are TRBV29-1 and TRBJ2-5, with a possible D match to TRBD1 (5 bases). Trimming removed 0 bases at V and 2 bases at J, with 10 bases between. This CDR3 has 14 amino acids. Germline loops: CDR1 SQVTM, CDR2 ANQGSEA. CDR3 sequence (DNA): TGCAGCGTTGAAGATCCCAGGGTTCAAGAGACCCAGTACTTC. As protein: CSVEDPRVQETQYF. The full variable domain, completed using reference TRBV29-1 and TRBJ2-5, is SAVISQKPSRDICQRGTSLTIQCQVDSQVTMMFWYRQQPGQSLTLIATANQGSEATYESGFVIDKFPISRPNLTFSTLTVSNMSPEDSSIYLCSVEDPRVQETQYFGPGTRLLVL.

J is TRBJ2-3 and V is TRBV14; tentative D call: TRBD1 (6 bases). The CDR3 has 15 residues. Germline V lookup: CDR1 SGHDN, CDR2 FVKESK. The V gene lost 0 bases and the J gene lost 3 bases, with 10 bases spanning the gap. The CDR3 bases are TGTGCCAGCAGCCAAGAGGGCCAGGGGACAGATACGCAGTATTTT. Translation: CASSQEGQGTDTQYF.

The CDR3 protein is CASSSSGNEQFF. In DNA form, the CDR3 reads TGTGCCAGCAGTTCATCGGGAAATGAGCAGTTCTTC. V is TRBV5-5 and J is TRBJ2-1; weak D call: TRBD2 (5 bases). The CDR3 extends over 12 amino acids. The V end lost 5 bases, the J end lost 7 bases, and 10 bases lay between the germline ends. Germline CDR1 reads SGHKS; CDR2 reads YYEKEE (reference sequence).

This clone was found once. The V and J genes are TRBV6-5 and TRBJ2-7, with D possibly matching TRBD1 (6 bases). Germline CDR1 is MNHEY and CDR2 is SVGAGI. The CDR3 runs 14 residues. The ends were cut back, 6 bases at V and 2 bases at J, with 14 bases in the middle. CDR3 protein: CASRGDRTPYEQYF. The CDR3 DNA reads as TGTGCCAGCAGGGGAGACAGGACCCCCTACGAGCAGTACTTC.

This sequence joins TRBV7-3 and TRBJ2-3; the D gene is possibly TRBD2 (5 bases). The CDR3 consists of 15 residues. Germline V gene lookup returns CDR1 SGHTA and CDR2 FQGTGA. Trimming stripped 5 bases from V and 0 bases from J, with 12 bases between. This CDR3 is CASSPTPGSTDTQYF. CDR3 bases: TGTGCCAGCAGCCCCACACCGGGGAGCACAGATACGCAGTATTTT.

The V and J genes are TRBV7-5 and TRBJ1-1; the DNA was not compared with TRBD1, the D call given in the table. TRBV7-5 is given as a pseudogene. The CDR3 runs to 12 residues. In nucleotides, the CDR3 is TGTGTCAGAAGCTTAGGGACAGATGAAGCTTTCTTT. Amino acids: CVRSLGTDEAFF.

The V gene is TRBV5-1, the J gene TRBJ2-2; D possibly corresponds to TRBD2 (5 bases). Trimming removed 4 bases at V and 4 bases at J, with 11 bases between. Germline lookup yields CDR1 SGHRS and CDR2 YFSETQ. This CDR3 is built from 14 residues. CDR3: CASSPEGLTGELFF. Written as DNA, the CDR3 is TGCGCCAGCAGCCCCGAGGGTCTCACCGGGGAGCTGTTTTTT.

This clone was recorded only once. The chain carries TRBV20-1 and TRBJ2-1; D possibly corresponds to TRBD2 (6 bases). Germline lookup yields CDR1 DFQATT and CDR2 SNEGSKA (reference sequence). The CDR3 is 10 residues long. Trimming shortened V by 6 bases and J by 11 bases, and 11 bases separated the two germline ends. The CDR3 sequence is CSALLAKQFF. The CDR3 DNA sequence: TGCAGTGCCCTGCTAGCGAAGCAGTTCTTC.

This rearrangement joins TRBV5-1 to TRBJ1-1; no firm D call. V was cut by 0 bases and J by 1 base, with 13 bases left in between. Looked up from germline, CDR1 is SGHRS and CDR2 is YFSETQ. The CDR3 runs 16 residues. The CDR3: CASSLDSGLSNTEAFF. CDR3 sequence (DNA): TGCGCCAGCAGCTTGGATTCAGGCCTTTCGAACACTGAAGCTTTCTTT.

This CDR3 reads CARGGTGRSETQYF. The DNA for the CDR3 is TGTGCCAGGGGAGGGACAGGGAGGTCGGAGACCCAGTACTTC. The V and J genes are TRBV30 and TRBJ2-5, with 9 positions matching TRBD1. The CDR3 extends over 14 amino acids. CDR1 is GTSNPN, CDR2 SVGIG, per germline (reference sequence). J was trimmed by 5 bases and V by 8 bases; bases with no gene match: 12.